The rows below give T cell receptor beta chains drawn from one sample of a study of blood T cell repertoires in COVID-19. The assay was immunoSEQ multiplex PCR, and TCRdb's table has in-frame clones only and misses some. Of around 500,000 clones in the sample, over 75% are singletons; the top ten hold about 1.7%. Input material: PBMCs or T cells enriched from blood (not recorded which). The receptors were sampled from a woman aged 40 to 55 who had recovered from COVID-19. The CDR3 runs from the conserved cysteine through the conserved F or W. A D gene is named only where the DNA matches it firmly. Clone size is not always given. Where it is, it says once, few, many or a class for expanded clones.

j_call | v_call | d_call | clone_size | cdr3_nt | cdr3_aa
TRBJ2-1 | TRBV15 | TRBD2 | NA | TGTGCCACCAGCAGAGATCGCAGACTAGCGGTATACAATGAGCAGTTCTTC | CATSRDRRLAVYNEQFF
TRBJ2-3 | TRBV27 | TRBD2 | NA | TGTGCCAGCCTACCGACTAGCACCAGCACAGATACGCAGTATTTT | CASLPTSTSTDTQYF
TRBJ2-2 | TRBV3-1/TRBV3-2 | TRBD2 | few | TGTGCCAGCAGCCTTAGCGGGAGGGCCCACACCGGGGAGCTGTTTTTT | CASSLSGRAHTGELFF
TRBJ2-5 | TRBV11-3 | TRBD1 | NA | TGTGCCAGCAGCTTAGATGGAGGGGACAGGAGTGAGTCAGAGACCCAGTACTTC | CASSLDGGDRSESETQYF
TRBJ1-4 | TRBV5-1 | NA | once | TGCGCCAGCAGCGACGGACAGTATAATGAAAAACTGTTTTTT | CASSDGQYNEKLFF
TRBJ1-1 | TRBV5-1 | NA | NA | TGCGCCAGCAGCTTGGCGGACAGATACTTCTTT | CASSLADRYFF
TRBJ2-3 | TRBV19 | NA | NA | TGTGCCAGTAGTATGGTGACAAGGGGCCGAGAGGATACGCAGTATTTT | CASSMVTRGREDTQYF
TRBJ1-1 | TRBV9 | NA | few | TGTGCCAGCAGCGTAGTCACAGCGAACACTGAAGCTTTCTTT | CASSVVTANTEAFF
TRBJ1-6 | TRBV7-9 | NA | few | TGTGCCAGCAGCCAAGCAGGGGTTTCGCCCCTCCACTTT | CASSQAGVSPLHF
TRBJ2-7 | TRBV19 | TRBD1 | NA | TGTGCCAGTAGTATATGGGCAGGGGGCAGAACTACGGAGCAGTACTTC | CASSIWAGGRTTEQYF
TRBJ2-3 | TRBV9 | NA | NA | TGTGCCAGCAGCGTAGCTTTGGGCGGTTCCCAGGGAGATACGCAGTATTTT | CASSVALGGSQGDTQYF
TRBJ2-7 | TRBV27 | NA | NA | TGTGCCAGCAGTTTATCGGGAGCGGCCCTGGGGGAGCAGTACTTC | CASSLSGAALGEQYF
TRBJ1-1 | TRBV29-1 | NA | NA | TGCAGCGTTGTGGCTGGGGCAGACGAAGCTTTCTTT | CSVVAGADEAFF
TRBJ1-2 | TRBV19 | NA | NA | TGTGCCAGTAATTTTCAGGGACTTGGCTACACCTTC | CASNFQGLGYTF
TRBJ2-2 | TRBV19 | NA | NA | TGTGCCAGTAGTACCTTAGCTGGGGAGCTGTTTTTT | CASSTLAGELFF
TRBJ1-2 | TRBV5-1 | NA | NA | TGCGCCAGCAGCTTGGGCTCTAAAGCTAACTATGGCTACACCTTC | CASSLGSKANYGYTF
TRBJ2-1 | TRBV11-2 | TRBD2 | NA | TGTGCCAGCAGCAGTACTAGCGGGGGGGGGAATGAGCAGTTCTTC | CASSSTSGGGNEQFF
TRBJ2-7 | TRBV15 | NA | NA | TGTGCCACCAGCAGAGTAGTACAGGGCTACGAGCAGTACTTC | CATSRVVQGYEQYF
TRBJ2-2 | TRBV3-1/TRBV3-2 | TRBD2 | NA | TGTGCCAGCAGCCCAAGGGTGCTAGCGGGAGGGCCAAGGACCGGGGAGCTGTTTTTT | CASSPRVLAGGPRTGELFF
TRBJ2-5 | TRBV6-2/TRBV6-3 | NA | NA | TGTGCCAGCAGTTATCTTCAGGGGATCCCCTCAGAGACCCAGTACTTC | CASSYLQGIPSETQYF
TRBJ2-1 | TRBV7-2 | TRBD2 | NA | TGTGCCAGCAGGTCCGGAATAGCGGGAGGGCCTGGTGAGCAGTTCTTC | CASRSGIAGGPGEQFF
TRBJ1-2 | TRBV20-1 | NA | few | TGCAGTGCTAGTATTGTTCCAGGGGCTAACTATGGCTACACCTTC | CSASIVPGANYGYTF
TRBJ2-3 | TRBV5-1 | NA | NA | TGCGCCAGCAGCTTGCTGCCAGCAGATACGCAGTATTTT | CASSLLPADTQYF
TRBJ2-1 | TRBV11-2 | NA | NA | TGTGCCAGCAGCCCCCGGGAAAAGACGTACGATGAGCAGTTCTTC | CASSPREKTYDEQFF
TRBJ1-1 | TRBV7-9 | NA | NA | TGTGCCAGCAGCTTAGGGGGGTCAGGGACCCTAGGAGGGGCTTTCTTT | CASSLGGSGTLGGAFF
TRBJ2-1 | TRBV6-1 | TRBD1 | NA | TGTGCCAGCAGTGAGACAGGGGGCGCCCCCAATGAGCAGTTCTTC | CASSETGGAPNEQFF
TRBJ2-3 | TRBV6-5 | TRBD1 | NA | TGTGCCAGCAAAAAGGGACAGGGTACAGATACGCAGTATTTT | CASKKGQGTDTQYF
TRBJ1-6 | TRBV11-3 | NA | NA | TGTGCCAGCAGCTTAGGGGGACTGAACAATTCACCCCTCCACTTT | CASSLGGLNNSPLHF
TRBJ2-1 | TRBV11-2 | TRBD2 | NA | TGTGCCAGCAGGCAGCGGGAGGGATACAATGAGCAGTTCTTC | CASRQREGYNEQFF
TRBJ1-2 | TRBV7-9 | TRBD1 | NA | TGTGCCAGCAGCCAGGGACAGGGGGTTAACTATGGCTACACCTTC | CASSQGQGVNYGYTF
TRBJ2-7 | TRBV5-4 | TRBD2 | NA | TGTGCCAGCAGCCCCAGCGGGAGGGGCTCCTACGAGCAGTACTTC | CASSPSGRGSYEQYF
TRBJ1-1 | TRBV14 | NA | NA | TGTGCCAGCAGCCATTTCCGTATGAACACTGAAGCTTTCTTT | CASSHFRMNTEAFF
TRBJ1-2 | TRBV6-5 | NA | NA | TGTGCCAGCAGTTACTCGGGACCGGGGGAAGGCTACACCTTC | CASSYSGPGEGYTF
TRBJ2-5 | TRBV5-1 | TRBD1 | NA | TGCGCCAGCAGCTTGTTTGGGACAGGGGGAGAGACCCAGTACTTC | CASSLFGTGGETQYF
TRBJ2-5 | TRBV7-9 | TRBD2 | NA | TGTGCCAGCGATAGCGGGAGATCACCCCAAGAGACCCAGTACTTC | CASDSGRSPQETQYF
TRBJ2-5 | TRBV10-3 | NA | NA | TGTGCCATCAGTGAGTCGGGGGTCGGGGGACAAGAGACCCAGTACTTC | CAISESGVGGQETQYF
TRBJ2-7 | TRBV15 | NA | NA | TGTGCCACCAGCAGAGATTGGGGAGACGAGCAGTACTTC | CATSRDWGDEQYF
TRBJ1-2 | TRBV28 | TRBD1 | NA | TGTGCCAGCAGGCTTGCTTCCGGGACAGACTATGGCTACACCTTC | CASRLASGTDYGYTF
TRBJ2-2 | TRBV24-1 | NA | NA | TGTGCCACCAGACTCTCTAGTTCCGGGGAGCTGTTTTTT | CATRLSSSGELFF
TRBJ2-7 | TRBV27 | TRBD1 | NA | TGTGCCAGCAGTTTAAAGACAGGGAGAGGACAGTACTTC | CASSLKTGRGQYF
TRBJ1-1 | TRBV19 | NA | NA | TGTGCCAGTAGTATCTACACTGAAGCTTTCTTT | CASSIYTEAFF
TRBJ2-7 | TRBV5-4 | TRBD1 | once | TGTGCCAGCAGCTTGGACAGGGGGCAGCGGCAGTACTTC | CASSLDRGQRQYF
TRBJ2-3 | TRBV27 | TRBD1 | NA | TGTGCCAGCAGTTGGAGATGGACAGGGAGCACAGATACGCAGTATTTT | CASSWRWTGSTDTQYF
TRBJ2-5 | TRBV5-5 | TRBD2 | NA | TGTGCCAGCAGCTTCGGGGCCAGACTAGCGGGGGCTCAAGAGACCCAGTACTTC | CASSFGARLAGAQETQYF
TRBJ1-5 | TRBV6-1 | TRBD1 | NA | TGTGCCAGCAGTGAATCAGGGGGCGTTTACCCCCAGCATTTT | CASSESGGVYPQHF
TRBJ2-1 | TRBV7-2 | NA | NA | TGTGCCAGCAGCGCGACCAGGACCTACAATGAGCAGTTCTTC | CASSATRTYNEQFF
TRBJ2-3 | TRBV7-8 | TRBD2 | NA | TGTGCCAGCAGCTTAGGTTTACTAGCGGGGACCACAGATACGCAGTATTTT | CASSLGLLAGTTDTQYF
TRBJ2-3 | TRBV5-4 | TRBD1 | NA | TGTGCCAGCAGCTCGAGGGGGCGTACGCAGTATTTT | CASSSRGRTQYF
TRBJ1-3 | TRBV9 | NA | once | TGTGCCAGCAGCGCACAAGGGGCCATATATTTT | CASSAQGAIYF